This entry is about one T cell receptor (beta chain). The data are from a study of blood T cell repertoires in COVID-19. Study details: Sample material is recorded as cDNA or gDNA derived from T cells, B-cell-depleted T cells, or PBMCs.

In the original processing: Reference gene primer amplification in the assay estimated nucleated cell counts. The method was immunoSEQ multiplex PCR; TCRdb's version includes in-frame clones alone and lacks a portion of them. Clone size and the V and J calls come from that table; the DNA yielded D and trimming. This sample carries about 82,000 clones, roughly four fifths of them seen once, and the ten largest clones take more than 5.5%. CDR1 and CDR2 from the germline V gene are LNHDA and SQIVND (reference sequence). CDR3 length equals 15 residues. Deletions cut 7 bases from V and 3 bases from J, with 18 bases between.

Sequencing input: peripheral blood. This receptor was identified in a man aged 45-65 years with active or convalescent COVID-19. This chain joins TRBV19 and TRBJ1-1, with D possibly TRBD1 on 5 matching bases. CDR3 region: CASTHRQPLDTEAFF. CDR3 sequence (DNA): TGTGCCAGTACCCACAGACAGCCTTTGGACACTGAAGCTTTCTTT.